The clone carrying this T cell receptor beta chain appeared many times. These data belong to a study of T-cell reconstitution after alpha-beta-depleted transplantation in children. For TCRbeta, the library was prepared with unique molecular identifiers. TCRdb re-called the PCR reads through MiXCR, storing one row per CDR3 protein. This sample carries over 150,000 distinct CDR3 sequences, around 6.8% of them seen once, and the ten largest clones take around 3%. Germline V gene sequence: CDR1 KGHDR, CDR2 SFDVKD. V dropped 1 base and J dropped 1; count of bases not matched to a gene: 0. The CDR3 spans 15 residues.

This clonotype originated in a human donor who donated a stem cell graft to a child with Wiskott-Aldrich syndrome. The chain couples TRBV24-1 to TRBJ2-1; 7 nucleotides agree with TRBD2. Source: PBMCs from the stem cell graft donor, taken from the stem cell graft. The chain's CDR3 is CATSDLAGSYNEQFF. The CDR3 bases are TGTGCCACCAGTGATTTAGCGGGGTCCTACAATGAGCAGTTCTTC.